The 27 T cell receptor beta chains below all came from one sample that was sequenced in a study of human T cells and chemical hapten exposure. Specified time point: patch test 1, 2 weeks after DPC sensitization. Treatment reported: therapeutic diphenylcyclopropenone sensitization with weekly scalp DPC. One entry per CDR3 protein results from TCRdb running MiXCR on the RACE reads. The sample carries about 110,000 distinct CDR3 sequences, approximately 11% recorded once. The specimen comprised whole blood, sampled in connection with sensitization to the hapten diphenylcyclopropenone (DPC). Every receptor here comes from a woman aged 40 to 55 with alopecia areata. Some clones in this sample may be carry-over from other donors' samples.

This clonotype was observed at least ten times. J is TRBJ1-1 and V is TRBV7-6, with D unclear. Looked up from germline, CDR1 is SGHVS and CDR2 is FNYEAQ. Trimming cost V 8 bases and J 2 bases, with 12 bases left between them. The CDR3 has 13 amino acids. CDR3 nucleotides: TGTGCCAGCGGGCGAAAGGAAAACACTGAAGCTTTCTTT. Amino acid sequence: CASGRKENTEAFF.

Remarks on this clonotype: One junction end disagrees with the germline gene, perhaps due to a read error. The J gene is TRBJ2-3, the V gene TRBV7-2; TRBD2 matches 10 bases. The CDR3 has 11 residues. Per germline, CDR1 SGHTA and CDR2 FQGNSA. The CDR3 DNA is TGTGCCAGCAGCTTAAAGCTAGCGGGGGAATTT. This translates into CASSLKLAGEF.

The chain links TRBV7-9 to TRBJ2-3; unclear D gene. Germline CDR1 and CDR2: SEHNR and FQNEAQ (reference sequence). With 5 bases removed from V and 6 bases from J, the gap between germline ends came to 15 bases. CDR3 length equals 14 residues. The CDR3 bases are TGTGCCAGCAGCCTCCGGCTTATTGTGGATACGCAGTATTTT. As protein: CASSLRLIVDTQYF.

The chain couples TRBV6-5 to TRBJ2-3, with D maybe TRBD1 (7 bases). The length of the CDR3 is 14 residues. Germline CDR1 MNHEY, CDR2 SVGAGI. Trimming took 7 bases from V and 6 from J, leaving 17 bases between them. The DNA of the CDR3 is TGTGCCAGCACTTCGGGGGTAGGGGGCGATACGCAGTATTTT. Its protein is CASTSGVGGDTQYF.

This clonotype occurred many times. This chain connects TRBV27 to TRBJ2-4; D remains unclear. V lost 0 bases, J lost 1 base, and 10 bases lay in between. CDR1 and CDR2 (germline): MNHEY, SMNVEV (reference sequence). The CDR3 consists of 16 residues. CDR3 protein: CASSLSWPLAKNIQYF. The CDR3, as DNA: TGTGCCAGCAGTTTATCCTGGCCATTGGCCAAAAACATTCAGTACTTC.

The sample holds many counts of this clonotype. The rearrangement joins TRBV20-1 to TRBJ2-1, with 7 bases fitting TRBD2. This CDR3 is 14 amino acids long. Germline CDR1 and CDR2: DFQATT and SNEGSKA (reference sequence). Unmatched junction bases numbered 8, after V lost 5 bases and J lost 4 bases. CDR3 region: CSAGTLSGYNEQFF. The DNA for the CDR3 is TGCAGTGCTGGAACCCTTAGCGGGTACAATGAGCAGTTCTTC.

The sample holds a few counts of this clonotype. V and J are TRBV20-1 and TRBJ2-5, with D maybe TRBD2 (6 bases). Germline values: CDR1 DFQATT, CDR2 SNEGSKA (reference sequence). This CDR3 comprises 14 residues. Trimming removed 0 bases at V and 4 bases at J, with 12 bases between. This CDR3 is CSARDPGGRETQYF. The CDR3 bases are TGCAGTGCTAGAGATCCTGGAGGGCGAGAGACCCAGTACTTC.

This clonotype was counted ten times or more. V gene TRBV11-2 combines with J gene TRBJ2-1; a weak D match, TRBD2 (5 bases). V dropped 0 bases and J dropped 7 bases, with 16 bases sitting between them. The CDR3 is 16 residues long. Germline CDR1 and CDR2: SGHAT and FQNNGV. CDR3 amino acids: CASSLEAGSGYNEQFF. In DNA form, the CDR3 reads TGTGCCAGCAGCTTAGAGGCCGGCTCGGGATATAATGAGCAGTTCTTC.

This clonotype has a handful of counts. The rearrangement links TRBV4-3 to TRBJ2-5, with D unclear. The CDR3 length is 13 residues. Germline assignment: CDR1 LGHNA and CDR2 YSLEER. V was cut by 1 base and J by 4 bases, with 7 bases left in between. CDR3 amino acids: CASSQGESETQYF. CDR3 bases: TGCGCCAGCAGCCAAGGCGAGTCAGAGACCCAGTACTTC.

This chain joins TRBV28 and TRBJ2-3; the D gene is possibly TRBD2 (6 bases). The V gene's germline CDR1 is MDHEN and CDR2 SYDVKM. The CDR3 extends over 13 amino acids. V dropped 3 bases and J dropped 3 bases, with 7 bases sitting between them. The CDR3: CASSLLATDTQYF. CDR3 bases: TGTGCCAGCAGTTTGCTAGCGACAGATACGCAGTATTTT.

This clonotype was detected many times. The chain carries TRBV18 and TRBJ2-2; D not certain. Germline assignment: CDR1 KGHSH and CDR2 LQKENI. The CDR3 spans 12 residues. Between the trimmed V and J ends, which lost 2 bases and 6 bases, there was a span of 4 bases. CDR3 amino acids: CASSPGPGELFF. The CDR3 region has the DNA TGTGCCAGCTCACCAGGGCCCGGGGAGCTGTTTTTT.

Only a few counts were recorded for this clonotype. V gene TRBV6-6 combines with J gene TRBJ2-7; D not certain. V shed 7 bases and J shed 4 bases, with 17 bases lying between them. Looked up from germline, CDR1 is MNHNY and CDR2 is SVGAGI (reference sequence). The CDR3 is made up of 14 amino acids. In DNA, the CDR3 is TGTGCCAGCATCGAACCGGGCCGCGCGTACGAGCAGTACTTC. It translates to CASIEPGRAYEQYF.

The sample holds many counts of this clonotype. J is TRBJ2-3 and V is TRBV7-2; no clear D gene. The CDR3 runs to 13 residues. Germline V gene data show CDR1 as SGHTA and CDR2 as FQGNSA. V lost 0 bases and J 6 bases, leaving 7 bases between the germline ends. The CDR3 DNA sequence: TGTGCCAGCAGCTTAGCGGTTGTGGATACGCAGTATTTT. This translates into CASSLAVVDTQYF.

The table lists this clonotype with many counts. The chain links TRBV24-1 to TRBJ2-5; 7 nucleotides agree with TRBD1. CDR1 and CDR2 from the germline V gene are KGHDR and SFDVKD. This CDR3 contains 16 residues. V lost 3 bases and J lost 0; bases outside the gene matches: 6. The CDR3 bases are TGTGCCACCAGTGATGTTACACAGGGGTACCAAGAGACCCAGTACTTC. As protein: CATSDVTQGYQETQYF.

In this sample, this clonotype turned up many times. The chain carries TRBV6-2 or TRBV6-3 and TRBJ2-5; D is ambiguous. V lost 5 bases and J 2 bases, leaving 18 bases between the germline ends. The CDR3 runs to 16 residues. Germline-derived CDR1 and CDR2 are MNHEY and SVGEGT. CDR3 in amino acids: CASSGFRTIRQETQYF. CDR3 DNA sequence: TGTGCCAGCAGTGGTTTTCGGACCATCAGGCAAGAGACCCAGTACTTC.

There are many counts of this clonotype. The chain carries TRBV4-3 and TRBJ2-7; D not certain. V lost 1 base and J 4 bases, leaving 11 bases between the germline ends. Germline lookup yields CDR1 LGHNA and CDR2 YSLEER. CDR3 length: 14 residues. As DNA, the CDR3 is TGCGCCAGCAGCCAAGCTTCCGAAGGATACGAGCAGTACTTC. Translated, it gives CASSQASEGYEQYF.

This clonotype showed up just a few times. CDR3 DNA: TGCGCCAGCAGCCAAGATCCTGGGGGTCGCGCTTTCTTT. As protein: CASSQDPGGRAFF. J is TRBJ1-1 and V is TRBV4-3, with TRBD1 as a possible D gene (5 bases). This CDR3 is 13 amino acids long. V gave up 0 bases and J gave up 11 bases, with 13 bases separating them. Looked up from germline, CDR1 is LGHNA and CDR2 is YSLEER.

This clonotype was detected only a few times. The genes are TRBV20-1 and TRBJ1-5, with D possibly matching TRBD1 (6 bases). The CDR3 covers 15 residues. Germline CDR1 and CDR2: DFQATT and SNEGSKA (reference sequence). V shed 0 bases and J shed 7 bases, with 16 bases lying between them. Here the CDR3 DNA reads TGCAGTGCTAGAGATCCACGCAGGGGCCTACAGCCCCAGCATTTT. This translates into CSARDPRRGLQPQHF.

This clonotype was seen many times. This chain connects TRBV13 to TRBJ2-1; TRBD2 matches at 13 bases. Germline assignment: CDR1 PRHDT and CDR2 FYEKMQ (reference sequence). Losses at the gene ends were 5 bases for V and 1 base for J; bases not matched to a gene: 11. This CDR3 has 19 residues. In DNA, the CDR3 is TGTGCCAGCAGCCCGGGGACTAGCGGGAAGAGTCTATCCTACAATGAGCAGTTCTTC. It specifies CASSPGTSGKSLSYNEQFF.

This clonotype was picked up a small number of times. CDR3 sequence reads: CASSFGQDNQPQHF. CDR3 DNA: TGTGCCAGCAGTTTCGGACAGGACAATCAGCCCCAGCATTTT. The chain recombines TRBV12-3 or TRBV12-4 with TRBJ1-5; 7 nucleotides line up with TRBD1. The V gene end was trimmed by 3 bases and the J gene end by 3 bases; junction bases not matched to a gene: 2. The CDR3 runs to 14 residues.

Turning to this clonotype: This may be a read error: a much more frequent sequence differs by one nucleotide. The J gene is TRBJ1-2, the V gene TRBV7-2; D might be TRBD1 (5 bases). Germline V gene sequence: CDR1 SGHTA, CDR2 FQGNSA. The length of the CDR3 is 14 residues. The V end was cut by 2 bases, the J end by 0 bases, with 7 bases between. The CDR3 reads CASSLPGANYGYTF. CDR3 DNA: TGTGCCAGCAGCTTACCGGGGGCTAACTATGGCTACACCTTC.

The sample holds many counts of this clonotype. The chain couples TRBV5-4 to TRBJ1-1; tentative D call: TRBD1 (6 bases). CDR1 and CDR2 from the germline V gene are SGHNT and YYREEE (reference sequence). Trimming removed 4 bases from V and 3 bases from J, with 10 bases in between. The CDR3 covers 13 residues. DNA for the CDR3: TGTGCCAGCAGCGCGGACAGTCACACTGAAGCTTTCTTT. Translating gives CASSADSHTEAFF.

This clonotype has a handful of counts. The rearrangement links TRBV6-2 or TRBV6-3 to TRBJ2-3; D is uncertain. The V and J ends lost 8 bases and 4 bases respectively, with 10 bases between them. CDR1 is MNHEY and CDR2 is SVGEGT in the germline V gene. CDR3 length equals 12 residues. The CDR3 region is CASHAWADTQYF. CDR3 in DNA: TGTGCCAGCCATGCGTGGGCAGATACGCAGTATTTT.

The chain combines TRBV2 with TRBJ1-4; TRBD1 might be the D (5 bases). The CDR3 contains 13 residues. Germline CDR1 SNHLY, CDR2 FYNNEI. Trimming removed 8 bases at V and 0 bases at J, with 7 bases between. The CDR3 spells CASGGATNEKLFF. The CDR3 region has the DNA TGTGCCAGCGGGGGGGCAACTAATGAAAAACTGTTTTTT.

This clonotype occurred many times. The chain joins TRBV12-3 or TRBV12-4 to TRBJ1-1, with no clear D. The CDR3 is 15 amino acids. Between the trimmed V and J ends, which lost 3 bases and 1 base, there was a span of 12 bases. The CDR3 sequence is CASSFMWPANTEAFF. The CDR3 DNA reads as TGTGCCAGCAGTTTTATGTGGCCGGCGAACACTGAAGCTTTCTTT.

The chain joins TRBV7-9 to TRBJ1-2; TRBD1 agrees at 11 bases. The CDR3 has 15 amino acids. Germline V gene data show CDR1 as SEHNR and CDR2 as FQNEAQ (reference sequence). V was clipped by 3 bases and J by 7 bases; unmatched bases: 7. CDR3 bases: TGTGCCAGCAGCTTGGACGGACAGGGGGCGGTTGGCTACACCTTC. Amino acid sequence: CASSLDGQGAVGYTF. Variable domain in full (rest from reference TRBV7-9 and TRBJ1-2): DTGVSQNPRHKITKRGQNVTFRCDPISEHNRLYWYRQTLGQGPEFLTYFQNEAQLEKSRLLSDRFSAERPKGSFSTLEIQRTEQGDSAMYLCASSLDGQGAVGYTFGSGTRLTVV.

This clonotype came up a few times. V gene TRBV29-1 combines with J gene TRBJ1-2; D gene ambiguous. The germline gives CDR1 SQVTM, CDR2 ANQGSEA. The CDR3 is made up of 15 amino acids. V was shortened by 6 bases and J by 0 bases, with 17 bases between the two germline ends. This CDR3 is CSVGSGEGTNYGYTF. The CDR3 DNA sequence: TGCAGCGTCGGTTCCGGGGAAGGAACTAACTATGGCTACACCTTC.